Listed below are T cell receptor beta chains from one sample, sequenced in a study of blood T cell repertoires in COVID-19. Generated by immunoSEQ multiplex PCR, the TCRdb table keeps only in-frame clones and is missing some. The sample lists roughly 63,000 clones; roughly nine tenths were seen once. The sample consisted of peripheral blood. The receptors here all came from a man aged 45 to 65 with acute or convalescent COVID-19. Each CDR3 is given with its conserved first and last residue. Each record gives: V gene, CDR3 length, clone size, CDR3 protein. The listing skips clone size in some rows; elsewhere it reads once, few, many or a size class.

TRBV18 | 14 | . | CASSPTGYQETQYF
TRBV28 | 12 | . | CASSVSNYGYTF
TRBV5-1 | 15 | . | CASSFRGLGSDTQYF
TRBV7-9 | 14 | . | CASSLRGRDTEAFF
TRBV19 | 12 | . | CAIADRVYGYTF
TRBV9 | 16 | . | CASSVGGLALADTQYF
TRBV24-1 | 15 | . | CATSAADRGTGELFF
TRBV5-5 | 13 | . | CASSFHSNTEAFF
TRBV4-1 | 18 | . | CASSQSGTGQPTGETQYF
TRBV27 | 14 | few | CASSRTSGSDEQYF
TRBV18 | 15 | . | CASSPLSRDRGGYTF
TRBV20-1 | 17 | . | CSASPSGTTRYQETQYF
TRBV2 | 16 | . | CASGGTSGRAGETQYF
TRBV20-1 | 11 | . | CSARGTSGQFF
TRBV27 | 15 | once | CASSLKGKTGNTIYF
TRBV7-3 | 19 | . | CASSLGVRLAALSYNEQFF
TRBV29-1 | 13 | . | CSGPGTGRGEQFF
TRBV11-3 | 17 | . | CASSLDGVAMNTGELFF
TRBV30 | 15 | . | CAWSTRTSGSYEQYF
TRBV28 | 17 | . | CASSSHLGGSGANVLTF
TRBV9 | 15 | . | CASSASGRATGELFF
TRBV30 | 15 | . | CAWNLPTGGNYGYTF
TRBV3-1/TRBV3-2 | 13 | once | CASSPEINYGYTF
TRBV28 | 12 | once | CASGEGNTEAFF
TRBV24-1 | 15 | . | CATSDSGLEADTQYF
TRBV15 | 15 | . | CATSRVGGIEEKLFF
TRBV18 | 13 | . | CASSPEANQPQHF
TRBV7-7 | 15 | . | CASSLGAEFGGELFF
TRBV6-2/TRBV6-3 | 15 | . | CASSSGLGRTGELFF
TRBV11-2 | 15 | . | CASSLRTGRTDTQYF
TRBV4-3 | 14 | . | CASSQVGGQETQYF
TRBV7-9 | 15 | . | CASKLDRGSFNEQFF
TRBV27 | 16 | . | CASSFRVEGLNTEAFF
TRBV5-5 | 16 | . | CASSLASGDPRNEQFF
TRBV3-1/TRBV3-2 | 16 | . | CASSQRGSGLREKLFF
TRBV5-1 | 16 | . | CASSLVIGTGVTEAFF
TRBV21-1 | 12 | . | CANRRKNQPQHF
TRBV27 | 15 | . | CASKIESGGESGYTF
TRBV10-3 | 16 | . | CAISAGKGIVQETQYF
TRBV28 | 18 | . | CASTPGEGGSSYNSPLHF
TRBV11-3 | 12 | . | CASSFRDGELFF
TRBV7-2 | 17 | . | CASSLVVVAGVPYEQYF
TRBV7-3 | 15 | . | CASSIGQGAFYGYTF
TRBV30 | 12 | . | CAWSQDHYGYTF
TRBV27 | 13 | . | CASSLSSNNEQFF
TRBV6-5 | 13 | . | CASRQGARQPQHF
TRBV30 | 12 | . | CAWSIGAYGYTF
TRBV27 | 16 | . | CASSLTGTMSNQPQHF
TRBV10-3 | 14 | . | CAIKGSSSTDTQYF